This TCR beta chain was retrieved from a study of OX40 agonist ivuxolimab in advanced cancers. Autoimmune disease history or systemic immunosuppression meant exclusion. Baseline was the first blood sampling point, followed by cycle 4 day 1 and cycle 7 day 1. The CDR3 consists of 15 residues. CDR1 is LNHDA, CDR2 SQIVND, per germline (reference sequence). The V end was cut by 5 bases, the J end by 6 bases, with 20 bases between. Only in-frame clones appear in the TCRdb table, and some are missing; sequencing was by immunoSEQ multiplex PCR. The sample has under 55,000 clones, about 90% seen once. The receptor was derived from an adult with an advanced solid tumor such as melanoma, head and neck, liver or kidney cancer. The sample was CD4+ or CD8+ T cells sorted from blood, taken in a trial of the OX40 agonist ivuxolimab. V is TRBV19 and J is TRBJ2-7; possibly TRBD2 for D (7 bases). CDR3 protein: CASSQKGGESFEQYF. CDR3 in DNA: TGTGCCAGTAGTCAGAAGGGGGGGGAGTCATTCGAGCAGTACTTC. The entire variable domain, with the rest obtained from reference TRBV19 and TRBJ2-7, is as follows: DGGITQSPKYLFRKEGQNVTLSCEQNLNHDAMYWYRQDPGQGLRLIYYSQIVNDFQKGDIAEGYSVSREKKESFPLTVTSAQKNPTAFYLCASSQKGGESFEQYFGPGTRLTVT.